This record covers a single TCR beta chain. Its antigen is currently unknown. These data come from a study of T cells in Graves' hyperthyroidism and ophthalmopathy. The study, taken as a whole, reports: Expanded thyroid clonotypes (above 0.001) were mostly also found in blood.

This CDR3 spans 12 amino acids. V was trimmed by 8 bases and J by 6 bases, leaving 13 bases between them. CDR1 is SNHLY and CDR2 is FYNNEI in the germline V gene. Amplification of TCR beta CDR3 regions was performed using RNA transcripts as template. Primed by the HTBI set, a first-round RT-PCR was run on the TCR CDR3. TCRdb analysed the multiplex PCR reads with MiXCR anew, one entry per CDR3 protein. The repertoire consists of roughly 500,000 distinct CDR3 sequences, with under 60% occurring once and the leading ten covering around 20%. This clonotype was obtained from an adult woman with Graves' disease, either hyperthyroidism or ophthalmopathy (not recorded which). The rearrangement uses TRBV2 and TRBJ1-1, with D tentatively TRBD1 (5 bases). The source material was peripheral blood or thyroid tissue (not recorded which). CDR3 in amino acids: CASAREVPEAFF. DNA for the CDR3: TGTGCCAGCGCCAGGGAGGTACCTGAAGCTTTCTTT. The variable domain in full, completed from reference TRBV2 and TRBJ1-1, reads EPEVTQTPSHQVTQMGQEVILRCVPISNHLYFYWYRQILGQKVEFLVSFYNNEISEKSEIFDDQFSVERPDGSNFTLKIRSTKLEDSAMYFCASAREVPEAFFGQGTRLTVV.